Sequencing of this T cell receptor (beta chain) was carried out in a study of shared clonotypes between healthy human individuals. Naive CD8 cells were CD45RO-negative, positively selected for CCR7, excluding terminally differentiated effector memory CD45RA+ cells. This CDR3 has 13 residues. Germline V gene lookup returns CDR1 WSHSY and CDR2 SAAADI. V shed 3 bases and J shed 4 bases, with 9 bases lying between them. The method was immunoSEQ multiplex PCR; TCRdb's version includes in-frame clones alone and lacks a portion of them. The data show fewer than 850,000 clones, 95% to 97% seen once. This receptor was obtained from a man aged 25 to 40 in good health. The sample taken for sequencing was naive CD8+ T cells sorted from blood. The chain has TRBV10-2 and TRBJ1-2; perhaps TRBD1 as D (5 bases). The CDR3 is CASSEQDSYGYTF. The DNA of the CDR3 is TGCGCCAGCAGTGAACAGGATAGCTATGGCTACACCTTC.